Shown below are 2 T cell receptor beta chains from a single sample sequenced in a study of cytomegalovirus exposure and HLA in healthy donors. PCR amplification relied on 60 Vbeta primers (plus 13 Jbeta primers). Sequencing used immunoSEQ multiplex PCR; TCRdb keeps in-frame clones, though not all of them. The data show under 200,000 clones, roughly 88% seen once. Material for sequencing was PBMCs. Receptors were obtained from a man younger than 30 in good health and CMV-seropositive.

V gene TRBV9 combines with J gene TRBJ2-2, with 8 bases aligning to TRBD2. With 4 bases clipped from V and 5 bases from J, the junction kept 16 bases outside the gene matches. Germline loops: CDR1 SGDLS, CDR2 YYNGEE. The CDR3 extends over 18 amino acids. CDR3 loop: CASSPRERGPLGTGELFF. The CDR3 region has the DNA TGTGCCAGCAGCCCGCGGGAGCGGGGGCCCCTGGGGACCGGGGAGCTGTTTTTT.

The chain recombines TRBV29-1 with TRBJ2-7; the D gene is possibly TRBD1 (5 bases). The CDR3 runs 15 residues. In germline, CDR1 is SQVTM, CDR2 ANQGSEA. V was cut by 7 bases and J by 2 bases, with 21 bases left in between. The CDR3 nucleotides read TGCAGCGCCCGCGATGCGACAGTCTCACCCTACGAGCAGTACTTC. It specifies CSARDATVSPYEQYF.